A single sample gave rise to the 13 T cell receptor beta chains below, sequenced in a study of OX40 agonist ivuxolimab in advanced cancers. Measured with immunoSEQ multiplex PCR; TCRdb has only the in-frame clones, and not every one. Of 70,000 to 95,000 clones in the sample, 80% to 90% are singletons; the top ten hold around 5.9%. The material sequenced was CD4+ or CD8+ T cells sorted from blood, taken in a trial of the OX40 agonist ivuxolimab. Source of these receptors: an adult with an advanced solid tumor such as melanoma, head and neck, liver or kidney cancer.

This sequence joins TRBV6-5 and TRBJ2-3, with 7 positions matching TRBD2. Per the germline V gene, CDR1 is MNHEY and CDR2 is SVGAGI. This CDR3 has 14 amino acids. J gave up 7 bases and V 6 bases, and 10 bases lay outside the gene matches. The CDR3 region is CASSRAGRANTQYF. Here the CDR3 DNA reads TGTGCCAGCAGCCGAGCGGGAAGGGCCAATACGCAGTATTTT.

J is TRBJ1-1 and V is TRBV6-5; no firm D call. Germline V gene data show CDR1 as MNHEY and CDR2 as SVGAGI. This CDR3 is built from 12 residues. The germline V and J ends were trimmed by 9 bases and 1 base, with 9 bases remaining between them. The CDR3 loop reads CASFSRNTEAFF. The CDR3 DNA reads TGTGCCAGTTTTTCACGGAACACTGAAGCTTTCTTT.

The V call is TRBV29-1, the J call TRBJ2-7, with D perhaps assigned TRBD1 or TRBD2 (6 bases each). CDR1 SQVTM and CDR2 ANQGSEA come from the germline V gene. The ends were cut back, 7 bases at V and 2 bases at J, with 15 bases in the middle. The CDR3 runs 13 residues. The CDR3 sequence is CSGGAQGTYEQYF. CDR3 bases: TGCAGCGGGGGGGCCCAAGGAACCTACGAGCAGTACTTC.

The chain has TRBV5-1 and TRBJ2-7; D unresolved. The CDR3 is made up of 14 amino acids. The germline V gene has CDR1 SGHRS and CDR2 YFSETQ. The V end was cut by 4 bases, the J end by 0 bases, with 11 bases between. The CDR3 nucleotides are TGCGCCAGCAGCCCCTCGGGCAGCTCCTACGAGCAGTACTTC. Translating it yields CASSPSGSSYEQYF.

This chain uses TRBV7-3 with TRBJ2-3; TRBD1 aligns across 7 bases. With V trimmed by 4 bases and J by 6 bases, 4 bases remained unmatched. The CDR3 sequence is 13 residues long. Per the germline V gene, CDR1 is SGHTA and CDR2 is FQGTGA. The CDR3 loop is CASSSGQADTQYF. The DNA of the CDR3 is TGTGCCAGCAGCTCCGGACAGGCCGATACGCAGTATTTT.

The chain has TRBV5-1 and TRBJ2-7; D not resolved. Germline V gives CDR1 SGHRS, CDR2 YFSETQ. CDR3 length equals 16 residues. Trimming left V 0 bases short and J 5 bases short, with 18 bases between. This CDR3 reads CASSLVEVTIGNEQYF. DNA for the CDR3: TGCGCCAGCAGCTTGGTCGAGGTCACCATAGGAAACGAGCAGTACTTC.

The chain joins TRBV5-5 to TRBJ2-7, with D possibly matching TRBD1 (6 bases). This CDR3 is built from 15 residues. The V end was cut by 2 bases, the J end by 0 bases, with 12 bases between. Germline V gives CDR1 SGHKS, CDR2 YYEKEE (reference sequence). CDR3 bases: TGTGCCAGCAGCTTACTGGACAGTCTCTCCTACGAGCAGTACTTC. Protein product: CASSLLDSLSYEQYF.

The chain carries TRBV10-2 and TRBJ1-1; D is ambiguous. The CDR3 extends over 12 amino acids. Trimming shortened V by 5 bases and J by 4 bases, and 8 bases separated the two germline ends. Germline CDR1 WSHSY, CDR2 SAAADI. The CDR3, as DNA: TGCGCCAGCAGTAAGGCAGTCACTGAAGCTTTCTTT. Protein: CASSKAVTEAFF.

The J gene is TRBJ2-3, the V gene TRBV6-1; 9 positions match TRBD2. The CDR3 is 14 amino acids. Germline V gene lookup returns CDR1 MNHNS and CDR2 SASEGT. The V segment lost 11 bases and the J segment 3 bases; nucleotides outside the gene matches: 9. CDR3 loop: CAGEGRGGTDTQYF. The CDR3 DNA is TGTGCCGGGGAGGGGCGGGGGGGTACAGATACGCAGTATTTT.

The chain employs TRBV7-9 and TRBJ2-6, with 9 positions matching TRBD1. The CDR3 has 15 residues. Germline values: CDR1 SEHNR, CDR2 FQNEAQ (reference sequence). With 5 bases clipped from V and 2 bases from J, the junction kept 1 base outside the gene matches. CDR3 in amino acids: CASSRQGAGANVLTF. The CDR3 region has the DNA TGTGCCAGCAGCCGACAGGGGGCTGGGGCCAACGTCCTGACTTTC.

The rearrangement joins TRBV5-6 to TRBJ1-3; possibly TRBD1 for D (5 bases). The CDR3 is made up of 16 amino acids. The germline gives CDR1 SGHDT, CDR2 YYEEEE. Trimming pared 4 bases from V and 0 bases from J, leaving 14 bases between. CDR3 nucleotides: TGTGCCAGCAGCACGGGACGGCTACCCTCTGGAAACACCATATATTTT. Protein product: CASSTGRLPSGNTIYF.

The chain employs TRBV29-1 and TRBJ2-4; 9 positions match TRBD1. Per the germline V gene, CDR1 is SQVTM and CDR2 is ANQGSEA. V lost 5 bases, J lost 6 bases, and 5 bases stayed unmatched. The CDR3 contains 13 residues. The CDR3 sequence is CSVPGQGINIQYF. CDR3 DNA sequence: TGCAGCGTTCCGGGACAGGGAATAAACATTCAGTACTTC.

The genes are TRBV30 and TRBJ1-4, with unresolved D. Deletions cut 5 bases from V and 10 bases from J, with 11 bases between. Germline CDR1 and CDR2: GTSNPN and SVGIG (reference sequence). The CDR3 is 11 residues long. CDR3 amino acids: CAWEEGGKLFF. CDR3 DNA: TGTGCCTGGGAAGAGGGTGGAAAACTGTTTTTT.